This TCR beta chain was sequenced for a study of T cell repertoires in cytomegalovirus infection. About the research overall: Newly reported HLA-C-restricted and thoroughly characterized HLA-B-restricted CMV epitopes were employed. Public TCR beta signatures marked donors with CMV infection and the matching HLA.

With respect to this clonotype: What it binds is not known. The junction does not match germline at one end; this may be a read error.

Study outcomes and limitations: HLA-C-restricted TCR beta clonotypes specific for CMV led the ex vivo response.

Germline CDR1 is MNHEY and CDR2 is SMNVEV (reference sequence). The CDR3 sequence is 18 residues long. Using its own MiXCR run on the reads, TCRdb lists one record per CDR3 protein. The repertoire has approximately 910,000 distinct CDR3 sequences, approximately 33% of them found once; the top ten carry over 10%. The chain is built from TRBV27 and TRBJ2-2; D might be TRBD2 (5 bases). This TCR was recovered from a human donor in good health (CMV status not recorded). Some clones in this sample may be carry-over from other donors' samples. The sequencing used cultured CD8+ T cells from PBMCs, collected from culture after CMV antigen stimulation. The CDR3 reads CASSLFGEKPGNTGELFF. The CDR3 bases are TGTGCCAGCAGTTTATTCGGGGAAAAACCTGGGAACACTGGGGAGCTGTTTTTT.